These 16 T cell receptor beta chains were sequenced from one sample in a study of shared clonotypes between healthy human individuals. The data were produced by immunoSEQ multiplex PCR, yet TCRdb's version contains in-frame clones alone and is incomplete. The sample records 450,000 to 550,000 clones, 79% being singletons. The sequenced material came from PBMCs. Receptor source: a woman between 35 and 50 years old in good health. Some clones in this sample may be carry-over from other donors' samples.

This clone has just one count. The chain joins TRBV28 to TRBJ1-3; D may be TRBD1 (6 bases). The CDR3 extends over 15 amino acids. V lost 3 bases and J 4 bases, leaving 13 bases between the germline ends. Germline values: CDR1 MDHEN, CDR2 SYDVKM. CDR3 region: CASSFGWGRGNTIYF. For the CDR3, the DNA is TGTGCCAGCAGTTTCGGGTGGGGGCGAGGAAACACCATATATTTT.

This clone was detected only once. The sample carries other DNA sequences with the same CDR3. The rearrangement joins TRBV7-9 to TRBJ2-7, with 10 bases matching TRBD1. From germline, CDR1 is SEHNR and CDR2 FQNEAQ (reference sequence). J lost 0 bases, V lost 4 bases, and 3 bases had no gene match. The CDR3 length is 15 residues. DNA of the CDR3: TGTGCCAGCAGCTCGACAGGGGGCCGCTCCTACGAGCAGTACTTC. It codes for CASSSTGGRSYEQYF.

This clone has a single count. This chain joins TRBV30 and TRBJ2-1, with 13 positions matching TRBD2. Germline V gene lookup returns CDR1 GTSNPN and CDR2 SVGIG (reference sequence). The CDR3 runs 15 residues. V dropped 3 bases and J dropped 6; count of bases not matched to a gene: 5. The CDR3: CAWRPGLAGPNEQFF. The CDR3 DNA follows: TGTGCCTGGAGACCGGGACTAGCGGGACCCAATGAGCAGTTCTTC.

Notes on this clone: With a much larger clone just one base away, this may be a read error. This chain connects TRBV2 to TRBJ1-2, with TRBD1 as a possible D gene (6 bases). The V end was cut by 10 bases, the J end by 2 bases, with 17 bases between. Per germline, CDR1 SNHLY and CDR2 FYNNEI. The CDR3 is made up of 14 amino acids. The CDR3 nucleotides read TGTGCCAACACCCAGGCCAGGGGAAACTATGGCTACACCTTC. This translates into CANTQARGNYGYTF.

The chain links TRBV19 to TRBJ2-3, with 7 nucleotides matching TRBD2. With 4 bases clipped from V and 6 bases from J, the junction kept 13 bases outside the gene matches. Per the germline V gene, CDR1 is LNHDA and CDR2 is SQIVND (reference sequence). The CDR3 consists of 16 residues. The CDR3 region has the DNA TGTGCCAGTAGTACCCTTTTGGGGAGGGCCTCGGATACGCAGTATTTT. Translating gives CASSTLLGRASDTQYF. Using reference TRBV19 and TRBJ2-3 for the parts outside the CDR3, the full variable domain is DGGITQSPKYLFRKEGQNVTLSCEQNLNHDAMYWYRQDPGQGLRLIYYSQIVNDFQKGDIAEGYSVSREKKESFPLTVTSAQKNPTAFYLCASSTLLGRASDTQYFGPGTRLTVL.

A single count supports this clone. The V and J genes are TRBV14 and TRBJ2-1, with unresolved D. This CDR3 comprises 14 residues. Germline V gene sequence: CDR1 SGHDN, CDR2 FVKESK. Trimming left V 4 bases short and J 6 bases short, with 13 bases between. In DNA form, the CDR3 reads TGTGCCAGCAGCCGACGCCCCCAGCGCAATGAGCAGTTCTTC. Protein: CASSRRPQRNEQFF.

V gene TRBV6-1 combines with J gene TRBJ2-7; the D gene is possibly TRBD2 (6 bases). Trimming shortened V by 3 bases and J by 0 bases, and 21 bases separated the two germline ends. Germline V gives CDR1 MNHNS, CDR2 SASEGT. CDR3 length equals 18 residues. The CDR3 loop reads CASSDRARAGPSSYEQYF. Written as DNA, the CDR3 is TGTGCCAGCAGTGACCGCGCCCGGGCGGGGCCGAGCTCCTACGAGCAGTACTTC.

The chain's CDR3 is CASRTTSGRVGEQFF. CDR3 nucleotide sequence: TGTGCCAGCAGGACGACTAGCGGGAGAGTCGGTGAGCAGTTCTTC. This chain connects TRBV6-5 to TRBJ2-1; 12 nucleotides match TRBD2. This CDR3 is 15 amino acids long. V shed 6 bases and J 9 bases; nucleotides not matched to a gene: 9. The germline CDR1 and CDR2 sequences are MNHEY and SVGAGI.

The J gene is TRBJ1-1, the V gene TRBV30; D is possibly TRBD1 (5 bases). The CDR3 spans 13 residues. The germline V gene has CDR1 GTSNPN and CDR2 SVGIG (reference sequence). V lost 3 bases to trimming and J lost 10 bases, with 18 bases between them. CDR3 DNA sequence: TGTGCCTGGAGGCCGGGACGCGGAATCGGAGCTTTCTTT. Protein: CAWRPGRGIGAFF.

This clone appeared a few times. This sequence joins TRBV6-9 and TRBJ1-5; 9 bases are shared with TRBD1. There are 16 residues in the CDR3. The V gene end was trimmed by 7 bases and the J gene end by 4 bases; junction bases not matched to a gene: 11. Germline V lookup: CDR1 MNHGY, CDR2 SVAAGI. Here the CDR3 DNA reads TGTGCCAGCAACGAACGACAGGGGGGAGGAAATCAGCCCCAGCATTTT. Protein sequence: CASNERQGGGNQPQHF.

CDR3 bases: TGCGCCAGCAGTGAGACGACTAGCGGGAGGGGCAATGAGCAGTTCTTC. It yields the protein CASSETTSGRGNEQFF. This rearrangement joins TRBV10-1 to TRBJ2-1, with TRBD2 identical over 14 bases. After removal of 2 bases from V and 6 bases from J, the junction contained 3 bases not matched to a gene. CDR3 length: 16 residues. Germline CDR1 is WNHNN and CDR2 is SYGVQD (reference sequence).

CDR3 coding DNA: TGTGCCAGCTCTGTTTTGTCCTTACCGGTTTACGAGCAGTACTTC. Encoded protein: CASSVLSLPVYEQYF. The V and J genes are TRBV28 and TRBJ2-7; unclear D gene. Per the germline V gene, CDR1 is MDHEN and CDR2 is SYDVKM. V was trimmed by 8 bases and J by 4 bases, leaving 21 bases between them. The CDR3 loop spans 15 amino acids.

V usage is TRBV4-1 and J usage is TRBJ2-1; 7 nucleotides align to TRBD1. Germline CDR1 MGHRA, CDR2 YSYEKL. The CDR3 is 16 residues long. V shed 4 bases, J shed 0 bases, and the junction held 6 bases outside the gene matches. The CDR3 loop is CASSLATGSSYNEQFF. The DNA for the CDR3 is TGCGCCAGCAGCCTTGCGACAGGGAGCTCCTACAATGAGCAGTTCTTC.

In this sample, this clone turned up once. The chain combines TRBV11-2 with TRBJ1-6; no clear D. The CDR3 is 13 amino acids. Germline V lookup: CDR1 SGHAT, CDR2 FQNNGV. V gave up 5 bases and J gave up 8 bases, with 10 bases separating them. The CDR3 nucleotides are TGTGCCAGCAGCCCACACACGGATTCACCCCTCCACTTT. Its translation is CASSPHTDSPLHF.

The rearrangement uses TRBV28 and TRBJ2-1, with 9 bases identical to TRBD2. Germline values: CDR1 MDHEN, CDR2 SYDVKM. J was trimmed by 2 bases and V by 8 bases; bases with no gene match: 10. The CDR3 totals 16 residues. CDR3 in amino acids: CASGSRGGPTYNEQFF. The CDR3 nucleotides read TGTGCCAGCGGGTCGCGGGGGGGTCCAACCTACAATGAGCAGTTCTTC.

The J gene is TRBJ1-1, the V gene TRBV5-4; D is uncertain. The length of the CDR3 is 15 residues. Trimming pared 3 bases from V and 4 bases from J, leaving 16 bases between. In germline, CDR1 is SGHNT, CDR2 YYREEE (reference sequence). The CDR3 reads CASSSLNSGSTEAFF. CDR3 nucleotides: TGTGCCAGCAGCTCCCTTAACTCCGGTAGCACTGAAGCTTTCTTT.